This record covers a single TCR beta chain. What it binds is not known. TCRdb re-derived calls from the RT-PCR reads in MiXCR, one entry per CDR3 protein. This table holds fewer than 800,000 distinct CDR3 sequences, 15% to 19% found once. With V trimmed by 4 bases and J by 6 bases, 9 bases remained unmatched. Per the germline V gene, CDR1 is MNHEY and CDR2 is SVGEGT. The CDR3 sequence is 16 residues long. The sample belongs to a study of response to subunit inactivated influenza vaccine. Study results and caveats: The authors offered the suggestion that each seasonal influenza vaccination recruits few new T cells.

The receptor was derived from a man aged 50 to 59 who received an inactivated influenza vaccine. This chain uses TRBV6-2 or TRBV6-3 with TRBJ1-5, with TRBD1 matching 10 bases. The sequencing here drew on PBMCs from blood, taken 11 to 12 days after vaccination. The CDR3 nucleotides are TGTGCCAGCAGTTCCCGGACAGGGGGACCGGGTCAGCCCCAGCATTTT. It specifies CASSSRTGGPGQPQHF.